A single T cell receptor (beta chain) is shown here with its context. What it binds is not known. These data belong to a study of shared clonotypes between healthy human individuals. TCRdb keeps only in-frame clones here, not all; method: immunoSEQ multiplex PCR. Here the sample spans roughly 2 million clones, roughly 94% being singletons. Study-level findings and limits: Against clonotypes common to all four donors, non-shared ones had lower generation probabilities. Memory subsets generally showed smaller estimated richness than naive subsets did. Naive CD4 clonotypes were shared across a handful of donors at roughly 5.5%.

This CDR3 comprises 15 residues. With 6 bases removed from V and 0 bases from J, the gap between germline ends came to 9 bases. The germline CDR1 and CDR2 sequences are MNHEY and SVGAGI. Sequenced input: naive CD4+ T cells sorted from blood. The subset is: CD45RA+ positively selected. This receptor was taken from a man between 18 and 29 years old in good health. V usage is TRBV6-5 and J usage is TRBJ1-6; D remains ambiguous. The DNA for the CDR3 is TGTGCCAGCAGCACACTCGACTCCTATAATTCACCCCTCCACTTT. This gives the protein CASSTLDSYNSPLHF.